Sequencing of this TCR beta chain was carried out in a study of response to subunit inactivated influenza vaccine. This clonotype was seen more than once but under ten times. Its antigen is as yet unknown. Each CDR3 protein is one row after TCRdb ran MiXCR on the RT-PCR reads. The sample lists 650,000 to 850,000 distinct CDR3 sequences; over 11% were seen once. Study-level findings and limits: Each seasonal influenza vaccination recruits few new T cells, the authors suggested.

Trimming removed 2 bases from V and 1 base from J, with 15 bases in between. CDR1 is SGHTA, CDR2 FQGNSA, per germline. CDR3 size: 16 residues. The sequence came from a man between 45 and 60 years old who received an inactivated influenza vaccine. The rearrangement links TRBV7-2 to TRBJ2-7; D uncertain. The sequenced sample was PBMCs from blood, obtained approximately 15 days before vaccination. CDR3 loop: CASSLYGRPESYEQYF. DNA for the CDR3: TGTGCCAGCAGCTTATATGGCAGGCCTGAGTCCTACGAGCAGTACTTC. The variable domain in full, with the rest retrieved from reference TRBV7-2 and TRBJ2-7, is GAGVSQSPSNKVTEKGKDVELRCDPISGHTALYWYRQSLGQGLEFLIYFQGNSAPDKSGLPSDRFSAERTGGSVSTLTIQRTQQEDSAVYLCASSLYGRPESYEQYFGPGTRLTVT.